These T cell receptor beta chains were read from a single sample in a study of blood T cell repertoires in COVID-19. TCRdb's table, derived via immunoSEQ multiplex PCR, lists solely in-frame clones and lacks some. The table includes tens of thousands of clones, 55% to 80% detected once. The material sequenced was peripheral blood. The receptors here all came from a human donor in a cohort sampled during active COVID-19. The CDR3 runs from the conserved cysteine through the conserved F or W. A D gene is named only where the DNA matches it firmly. Clone size is stated in some rows and not others, as once, few, many or a class when expanded.

>NA|14|TRBV7-9|TRBJ1-1|TRBD1
TGTGCCAGCAGAGGCGACAGGGTTGGGACTGAAGCTTTCTTT
CASRGDRVGTEAFF
>NA|13|TRBV28|TRBJ2-3|NA
TGTGCCAGCAGTTTGCAGGGTCCAGATACGCAGTATTTT
CASSLQGPDTQYF
>NA|15|TRBV18|TRBJ1-1|TRBD1
TGTGCCAGCTCACCTACCGACAGGGCGAACACTGAAGCTTTCTTT
CASSPTDRANTEAFF
>NA|11|TRBV2|TRBJ1-2|NA
TGTGCCAGCAGTGATCGGTATGGCTACACCTTC
CASSDRYGYTF
>few|14|TRBV7-9|TRBJ2-7|TRBD2
TGTGCCAGCAGCTTAGGGACTAGCGTCTACGAGCAGTACTTC
CASSLGTSVYEQYF
>NA|16|TRBV5-4|TRBJ2-3|TRBD2
TGTGCCAGCAGCTTCAAACTAGCGGGATCGGTAGATACGCAGTATTTT
CASSFKLAGSVDTQYF
>once|15|TRBV28|TRBJ1-2|NA
TGTGCCAGCAGTTTAGGGGCAGGAGCTAACTATGGCTACACCTTC
CASSLGAGANYGYTF
>few|16|TRBV15|TRBJ2-1|NA
TGTGCCACCAGCAGAGATCCCCAGGGCTCCTACAATGAGCAGTTCTTC
CATSRDPQGSYNEQFF
>NA|12|TRBV5-4|TRBJ2-2|NA
TGTGCCAGCAGCTCTAGCGTCGGGGAGCTGTTTTTT
CASSSSVGELFF
>NA|15|TRBV6-5|TRBJ2-1|NA
TGTGCCAGCAGTCCCCGTGGGGGGTCCTACAATGAGCAGTTCTTC
CASSPRGGSYNEQFF
>NA|14|TRBV7-9|TRBJ2-7|TRBD2
TGTGCCAGCAGCTTTGATAGCGGGATAGGTGAGCAGTACTTC
CASSFDSGIGEQYF
>few|16|TRBV11-3|TRBJ2-1|TRBD2
TGTGCCAGCAGCTCCCATAGCGGGAGGGGCCGCAATGAGCAGTTCTTC
CASSSHSGRGRNEQFF
>NA|15|TRBV14|TRBJ2-2|NA
TGTGCCAGCAGCCAAATGAGGGCGAGGACCGGGGAGCTGTTTTTT
CASSQMRARTGELFF
>NA|14|TRBV2|TRBJ1-5|NA
TGTGCCAGCAAGGCCGGGGGACTCACCCAGCCCCAGCATTTT
CASKAGGLTQPQHF
>NA|18|TRBV7-9|TRBJ2-1|NA
TGTGCCAGCAGCTTAGCGGGGCAATTGGCGGGGTTTTACAATGAGCAGTTCTTC
CASSLAGQLAGFYNEQFF
>NA|18|TRBV11-2|TRBJ2-5|TRBD1
TGTGCCAGCAGCTTAGTTGGGGGGACAGGGGCCATCGGAGAGACCCAGTACTTC
CASSLVGGTGAIGETQYF
>NA|15|TRBV7-2|TRBJ2-3|NA
TGTGCCAGCAGCCTCTTGGGCCCTAGCACAGATACGCAGTATTTT
CASSLLGPSTDTQYF
>NA|17|TRBV5-6|TRBJ2-7|NA
TGTGCCAGCAGCGGGGGGCGGGAGAACCGAGGCTCCTACGAGCAGTACTTC
CASSGGRENRGSYEQYF
>NA|15|TRBV11-3|TRBJ2-5|TRBD1
TGTGCCAGCAGCCTCGGACAGGCCCGACAAGAGACCCAGTACTTC
CASSLGQARQETQYF
>NA|13|TRBV11-2|TRBJ2-7|NA
TGTGCCAGCAGCTTGGGCGGACTCTACGAGCAGTACTTC
CASSLGGLYEQYF
>NA|15|TRBV19|TRBJ2-7|NA
TGTGCCACTTTGCATCAAGGTGGGAGCTCCCACGAGCAGTACTTC
CATLHQGGSSHEQYF
>once|18|TRBV4-3|TRBJ2-6|NA
TGCGCCAGCAGCCAAGGGGCAGGGAAAGTAACTGGGGCCAACGTCCTGACTTTC
CASSQGAGKVTGANVLTF
>medium-sized|16|TRBV4-3|TRBJ1-1|NA
TGCGCCAGCAGCCAAGGGTCCAGTAACCTGAACACTGAAGCTTTCTTT
CASSQGSSNLNTEAFF
>NA|14|TRBV27|TRBJ1-5|NA
TGTGCCAGCAGTCTAGGACAGCAGAATCAGCCCCAGCATTTT
CASSLGQQNQPQHF
>NA|17|TRBV4-1|TRBJ2-7|TRBD1
TGCGCCAGCAGCTTAAACCTAAGGACAGGGAATTCCTACGAGCAGTACTTC
CASSLNLRTGNSYEQYF
>NA|16|TRBV18|TRBJ2-7|TRBD2
TGTGCCAGCTCATCTCAGGGTGGTAGCGGGACCTACGAGCAGTACTTC
CASSSQGGSGTYEQYF
>NA|15|TRBV5-1|TRBJ2-5|TRBD2
TGCGCCAGCAGCCACGGGACTAGCGGCCAAGAGACCCAGTACTTC
CASSHGTSGQETQYF
>NA|18|TRBV5-6|TRBJ1-4|TRBD1
TGTGCCAGCAGCTTGTCGGGGGACAGGGGGCTGGGTAATGAAAAACTGTTTTTT
CASSLSGDRGLGNEKLFF
>few|14|TRBV27|TRBJ2-7|TRBD2
TGTGCCAGCAGGTGGCTAGCGGAGCCCTACGAGCAGTACTTC
CASRWLAEPYEQYF
>few|18|TRBV5-4|TRBJ2-6|NA
TGTGCCAGCAGCTTGGAACAGGAAGAACCTAGTGGGGCCAACGTCCTGACTTTC
CASSLEQEEPSGANVLTF
>NA|13|TRBV18|TRBJ1-2|TRBD1
TGTGCCAGCTCACTGGGACAGGGTGGTGGCTACACCTTC
CASSLGQGGGYTF
>few|16|TRBV5-1|TRBJ2-2|NA
TGCGCCAGCAGCTTAGCAGGGTACTCGAACACCGGGGAGCTGTTTTTT
CASSLAGYSNTGELFF
>NA|18|TRBV7-9|TRBJ2-2|TRBD1
TGTGCCAGCAGCAGTTACTTTTCGGACAGGCAGATTGCCGGGGAGCTGTTTTTT
CASSSYFSDRQIAGELFF
>few|13|TRBV12-3/TRBV12-4|TRBJ2-5|TRBD1
TGTGCCAGCAGTTCAGCAGGGGGCGAGACCCAGTACTTC
CASSSAGGETQYF
>NA|16|TRBV28|TRBJ2-3|NA
TGTGCCAGCTCCAATTTAGGTTGGGGGGGCTCTGATACGCAGTATTTT
CASSNLGWGGSDTQYF
>NA|13|TRBV24-1|TRBJ1-2|NA
TGTGCCACCAGTCCTACAGGCTCGTATGGCTACACCTTC
CATSPTGSYGYTF
>NA|16|TRBV7-2|TRBJ1-2|TRBD1
TGTGCCAGCAGCACGGACAGGGTGGGCGTTAACTATGGCTACACCTTC
CASSTDRVGVNYGYTF
>NA|14|TRBV3-1/TRBV3-2|TRBJ2-2|NA
TGTGCCAGCAGCCCAGACAGTTACACCGGGGAGCTGTTTTTT
CASSPDSYTGELFF
>once|14|TRBV18|TRBJ2-3|NA
TGTGCCAGCTCTGAGGGACTTAGCACAGATACGCAGTATTTT
CASSEGLSTDTQYF
>NA|14|TRBV7-2|TRBJ1-2|NA
TGTGCCAGCAGCTGGACGACCGGGACTGGAGGCTACACCTTC
CASSWTTGTGGYTF
>NA|20|TRBV21-1|TRBJ2-1|NA
TGTGCCAGCAGCAAAGTTACAGGAGAGGCTAGCGGGAGCCCAGAGGATGAGCAGTTCTTC
CASSKVTGEASGSPEDEQFF
>NA|15|TRBV5-1|TRBJ2-2|TRBD1
TGCGCCAGCAGCCGCGGGACAGGGGACACCGGGGAGCTGTTTTTT
CASSRGTGDTGELFF
>NA|13|TRBV28|TRBJ1-2|NA
TGTGCCAGCAGAGAAGGAAGAGGCTATGGCTACACCTTC
CASREGRGYGYTF
>NA|15|TRBV28|TRBJ1-5|NA
TGTGCCAGCAGCCCCGTGGGCCGTAGCAATCAGCCCCAGCATTTT
CASSPVGRSNQPQHF
>few|14|TRBV3-1/TRBV3-2|TRBJ2-3|TRBD2
TGTGCCAGCAGCCAAGATCCTAGCGGGGGTACGCAGTATTTT
CASSQDPSGGTQYF
>NA|16|TRBV5-5|TRBJ2-1|NA
TGTGCCAGCAGCTTGGCGGCGGGCAGCTCCTACAATGAGCAGTTCTTC
CASSLAAGSSYNEQFF
>NA|13|TRBV11-1|TRBJ2-3|NA
TGTGCCAGCAGTAGTGGACTGATCGATACGCAGTATTTT
CASSSGLIDTQYF
>NA|15|TRBV9|TRBJ2-1|TRBD2
TGTGCCAGCAGCGTAGCGGCTAGCGGAGGCAATGAGCAGTTCTTC
CASSVAASGGNEQFF
>NA|13|TRBV12-3/TRBV12-4|TRBJ1-5|NA
TGTGCCAGCAGTTCCTCGGGGTTTCAGCCCCAGCATTTT
CASSSSGFQPQHF
>NA|13|TRBV18|TRBJ2-7|TRBD1
TGTGCCAGCTCACCCGGGACAGGCTACGAGCAGTACTTC
CASSPGTGYEQYF